Listed below are T cell receptor beta chains from one sample, sequenced in a study of identical twins. Via MiXCR, TCRdb re-called the 5' RACE reads, giving one row per CDR3 protein. The sample shows around 240,000 distinct CDR3 sequences, roughly 7% of them seen only once. Separately, the same data were catalogued under a study of yellow fever vaccine responses in identical twins.

Material for sequencing was memory (CD45RO+) T cells sorted from blood. The receptors come from a woman aged 18-29 years in good health. Both conserved end residues are part of each CDR3. The order of the fields is J gene, V gene, clone size, D gene, CDR3 protein, CDR3 DNA. D genes are given only for firm matches. Clone size is given for some rows only: seen once, a few or many times, or a class if the clone is expanded.

TRBJ2-7,TRBV6-2/TRBV6-3,.,.,CASSYRTYEGKQYF,TGTGCCAGCAGTTACCGTACTTACGAGGGAAAGCAGTACTTC
TRBJ2-6,TRBV7-8,.,.,CASSLYAGTGANVLTF,TGTGCCAGCAGCTTATATGCAGGGACCGGGGCCAACGTCCTGACTTTC
TRBJ2-5,TRBV5-1,many,.,CASSLNNQETQYF,TGCGCCAGCAGCTTGAACAACCAAGAGACCCAGTACTTC
TRBJ1-1,TRBV20-1,.,.,CSASDPGISEAFF,TGCAGTGCTTCAGACCCCGGGATCAGTGAAGCTTTCTTT
TRBJ1-1,TRBV4-1,many,.,CARTGNTEAFF,TGCGCCAGAACAGGGAACACTGAAGCTTTCTTT
TRBJ2-7,TRBV6-2/TRBV6-3,.,.,CASAPLLREPRFAGEQYF,TGTGCCAGTGCCCCACTCCTCAGGGAACCAAGATTCGCAGGCGAGCAGTACTTC
TRBJ2-6,TRBV4-1,few,.,CASSRQAAGANVLTF,TGCGCCAGCAGCCGACAGGCAGCTGGGGCCAACGTCCTGACTTTC
TRBJ1-1,TRBV3-1,few,.,CASSRELSIFF,TGTGCCAGCAGCCGAGAGTTATCGATTTTCTTT
TRBJ2-3,TRBV20-1,.,TRBD2,CSASRLAGGGVFGTDTQYF,TGCAGTGCTAGTCGACTAGCGGGAGGGGGGGTTTTTGGAACAGATACGCAGTATTTT
TRBJ2-4,TRBV27,.,.,CASSFGGPKNIQYF,TGTGCCAGCAGTTTTGGGGGTCCCAAAAACATTCAGTACTTC
TRBJ1-1,TRBV18,few,.,CASSPQTASNTEAFF,TGTGCCAGCTCACCACAAACAGCCTCGAACACTGAAGCTTTCTTT
TRBJ2-2,TRBV6-1,.,TRBD1,CASSEAVQGVTGELFF,TGTGCCAGCAGTGAAGCGGTGCAGGGGGTCACCGGGGAGCTGTTTTTT
TRBJ2-1,TRBV20-1,many,TRBD2,CSARVGSGDYNEQFF,TGCAGTGCTAGAGTCGGTAGCGGGGATTACAATGAGCAGTTCTTC
TRBJ2-1,TRBV5-1,many,.,CASSLGWGEVDEQFF,TGCGCCAGCAGCCTCGGGTGGGGGGAGGTCGATGAGCAGTTCTTC
TRBJ1-2,TRBV18,few,TRBD1,CASSPPYDRAYGYTF,TGTGCCAGCTCACCACCATATGACAGGGCCTATGGCTACACCTTC
TRBJ1-6,TRBV7-2,.,.,CASSFGEVTYNSPLHF,TGTGCCAGCAGCTTTGGGGAGGTGACCTATAATTCACCCCTCCACTTT
TRBJ2-1,TRBV4-2,many,.,CASSHSQDSAMQNEQFF,TGTGCCAGCAGCCACTCCCAGGACTCCGCAATGCAGAATGAGCAGTTCTTC
TRBJ2-2,TRBV5-1,.,.,CASSFGNPAGTGELFF,TGCGCCAGCAGCTTCGGCAACCCGGCTGGGACCGGGGAGCTGTTTTTT
TRBJ2-2,TRBV2,.,.,CASSETRPSLSGELFF,TGTGCCAGCAGTGAAACGCGACCGAGTCTGAGCGGGGAGCTGTTTTTT
TRBJ2-5,TRBV7-6,.,.,CASSFSTGFQETQYF,TGTGCCAGCAGCTTCAGCACAGGGTTCCAAGAGACCCAGTACTTC
TRBJ2-7,TRBV7-9,few,.,CASSPKGPYEQYF,TGTGCCAGCAGCCCCAAGGGGCCTTACGAGCAGTACTTC
TRBJ2-3,TRBV5-1,few,.,CASSLAGSPSTDTQYF,TGCGCCAGCAGCTTGGCAGGCTCCCCTAGCACAGATACGCAGTATTTT
TRBJ2-2,TRBV27,few,TRBD1,CASSWGTGTGELFF,TGTGCCAGCAGTTGGGGGACAGGAACCGGGGAGCTGTTTTTT
TRBJ1-5,TRBV4-1,.,TRBD1,CASSQDRTGFRPQHF,TGCGCCAGCAGCCAAGATCGGACAGGTTTTAGGCCCCAGCATTTT
TRBJ2-2,TRBV6-1,few,.,CASRKGTTFNANTGELFF,TGTGCCAGCAGGAAGGGAACGACTTTCAACGCGAACACCGGGGAGCTGTTTTTT
TRBJ1-1,TRBV5-1,many,.,CASRAGALRTEAFF,TGCGCCAGCAGGGCAGGGGCCCTGAGGACTGAAGCTTTCTTT
TRBJ1-5,TRBV12-3/TRBV12-4,many,TRBD1,CASRQGRGNQPQHF,TGTGCCAGCAGACAGGGGAGGGGCAATCAGCCCCAGCATTTT
TRBJ2-5,TRBV5-1,.,.,CASSLPGAGETQYF,TGCGCCAGCAGCTTGCCAGGGGCTGGGGAGACCCAGTACTTC
TRBJ2-1,TRBV7-2,many,TRBD2,CASSLRGGEQFF,TGTGCCAGCAGCTTACGGGGGGGTGAGCAGTTCTTC
TRBJ2-7,TRBV21-1,few,.,CASSKAPLAGGREQYF,TGTGCCAGCAGCAAAGCGCCACTAGCGGGAGGGAGAGAGCAGTACTTC
TRBJ2-3,TRBV7-9,once,TRBD1,CASSFGAGGKADTQYF,TGTGCCAGCAGCTTTGGGGCAGGGGGAAAGGCAGATACGCAGTATTTT
TRBJ1-1,TRBV7-9,.,.,CASSSESGAYTEAFF,TGTGCCAGCAGCTCCGAATCGGGGGCCTACACTGAAGCTTTCTTT
TRBJ1-4,TRBV28,many,TRBD1,CASSAVDREANEKLFF,TGTGCCAGCAGTGCCGTTGACAGGGAAGCTAATGAAAAACTGTTTTTT
TRBJ2-1,TRBV7-2,many,TRBD1,CASSLMRGPYNEQFF,TGTGCCAGCAGCTTGATGAGGGGGCCGTACAATGAGCAGTTCTTC
TRBJ2-1,TRBV7-2,many,TRBD2,CATRRAGGPNNEQFF,TGTGCCACCAGGCGAGCGGGAGGGCCTAACAATGAGCAGTTCTTC
TRBJ1-2,TRBV12-3/TRBV12-4,many,.,CASSLLDYGYTF,TGTGCCAGCAGTTTACTGGACTATGGCTACACCTTC
TRBJ1-2,TRBV12-3/TRBV12-4,many,.,CASSSGRYGYTF,TGTGCCAGCAGTTCTGGGAGATATGGCTACACCTTC
TRBJ2-1,TRBV27,many,TRBD2,CASSLTGLDYEQFF,TGTGCCAGCAGTTTAACGGGACTAGACTATGAGCAGTTCTTC
TRBJ2-7,TRBV28,few,TRBD1,CASPPRQGFTHEQYF,TGTGCCAGCCCACCCAGACAGGGCTTTACCCACGAGCAGTACTTC
TRBJ2-3,TRBV7-2,few,.,CASSLGPSYADTQYF,TGTGCCAGCAGCTTAGGCCCCAGCTACGCAGATACGCAGTATTTT
TRBJ2-1,TRBV7-9,few,TRBD1,CASSFSGGPYNEQFF,TGTGCCAGCAGCTTCTCAGGGGGACCATACAATGAGCAGTTCTTC
TRBJ2-5,TRBV6-5,.,.,CASSYSIIGGSSGQETQYF,TGTGCCAGCAGTTACTCGATTATAGGGGGATCTTCGGGACAAGAGACCCAGTACTTC
TRBJ2-1,TRBV10-3,few,TRBD2,CAISVRTSGANNEQFF,TGTGCCATCAGTGTCCGGACTAGCGGGGCTAACAATGAGCAGTTCTTC